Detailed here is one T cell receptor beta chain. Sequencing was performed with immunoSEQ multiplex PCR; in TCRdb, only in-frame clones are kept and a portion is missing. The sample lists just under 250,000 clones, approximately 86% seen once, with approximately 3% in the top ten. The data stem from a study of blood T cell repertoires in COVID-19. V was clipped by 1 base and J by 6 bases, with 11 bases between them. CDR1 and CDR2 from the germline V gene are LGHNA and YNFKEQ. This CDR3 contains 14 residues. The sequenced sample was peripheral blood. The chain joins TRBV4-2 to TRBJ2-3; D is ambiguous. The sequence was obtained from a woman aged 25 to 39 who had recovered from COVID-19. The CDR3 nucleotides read TGTGCCAGCAGCCAAGTGTTCGCGGCGGATACGCAGTATTTT. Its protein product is CASSQVFAADTQYF.